A single sample is the source of the 27 T cell receptor beta chains below, sequenced in a study of blood T cell repertoires in COVID-19. Clones were read by immunoSEQ multiplex PCR, and TCRdb kept only the in-frame ones, dropping some. Among some 200,000 clones listed, 85% were seen once. The sequenced sample consisted of peripheral blood. The source is a woman in her 70s with COVID-19, enrolled during active disease.

Worth noting for this clone: Germline is not matched at one junction end, which may reflect a read error. The chain combines TRBV6-1 with TRBJ1-2; 7 bases line up with TRBD1. The germline V gene has CDR1 MNHNS and CDR2 SASEGT. This CDR3 spans 14 amino acids. The CDR3 loop is CASREGGENYGYTF. CDR3 DNA sequence: TGTGCCAGCAGGGAAGGGGGCGAAAACTATGGCTACACCTTC.

The chain joins TRBV7-2 to TRBJ1-5; 7 nucleotides agree with TRBD1. Trimming at V came to 4 bases and at J to 2 bases, leaving 5 bases not matched to a gene. The CDR3 is made up of 15 amino acids. Looked up from germline, CDR1 is SGHTA and CDR2 is FQGNSA. The CDR3 reads CASSSGQARNQPQHF. The CDR3 nucleotides are TGTGCCAGCAGCTCCGGACAGGCACGCAATCAGCCCCAGCATTTT.

V is TRBV14 and J is TRBJ2-5; D possibly corresponds to TRBD2 (6 bases). This CDR3 has 12 amino acids. Germline CDR1 SGHDN, CDR2 FVKESK. Trimming stripped 4 bases from V and 4 bases from J, with 7 bases between. The CDR3 loop is CASSRGGETQYF. The CDR3 DNA reads TGTGCCAGCAGCCGGGGAGGAGAGACCCAGTACTTC.

The rearrangement uses TRBV27 and TRBJ1-2; D gene uncertain. Trimming shortened V by 2 bases and J by 1 base, and 11 bases separated the two germline ends. The CDR3 consists of 15 residues. CDR1 is MNHEY and CDR2 is SMNVEV in the germline V gene (reference sequence). The CDR3 DNA is TGTGCCAGCAGTTTAGTGGGCAGCCTTAACTATGGCTACACCTTC. Residues: CASSLVGSLNYGYTF.

This chain uses TRBV5-6 with TRBJ1-2; 8 bases are a match to TRBD1. Germline V CDR1 and CDR2: SGHDT, YYEEEE. Germline trimming cut 0 bases from V and 9 bases from J; bases unmatched to any gene: 10. The CDR3 loop spans 15 amino acids. CDR3 nucleotides: TGTGCCAGCAGCTTGGGACGGACAGGGAGTCAGAGCTACACCTTC. As protein: CASSLGRTGSQSYTF.

This chain uses TRBV9 with TRBJ2-5, with 9 bases that match TRBD2. CDR3 length equals 15 residues. The trim removed 0 bases at V and 5 bases at J, leaving 5 bases unmatched. From germline, CDR1 is SGDLS and CDR2 YYNGEE. For the CDR3, the DNA is TGTGCCAGCAGCGTAGGGACTAGCGTCGGGGAGACCCAGTACTTC. It codes for CASSVGTSVGETQYF.

A word on this clone: This same CDR3 is encoded by further DNA sequences in the sample. V and J are TRBV6-2 or TRBV6-3 and TRBJ2-2, with D hard to call. The CDR3 runs to 15 residues. CDR1 and CDR2 (germline): MNHEY, SVGEGT. V lost 0 bases, J lost 1 base, and 6 bases lay in between. As DNA, the CDR3 is TGTGCCAGCAGTTACTCCGGGTTGAACACCGGGGAGCTGTTTTTT. Translation gives CASSYSGLNTGELFF.

The V gene is TRBV6-5, the J gene TRBJ2-6; D remains ambiguous. The germline V gene has CDR1 MNHEY and CDR2 SVGAGI. This CDR3 is 15 amino acids long. V gave up 2 bases and J gave up 0 bases, with 5 bases separating them. CDR3 bases: TGTGCCAGCAGTTACCCCGGCTCTGGGGCCAACGTCCTGACTTTC. Translating it yields CASSYPGSGANVLTF.

The chain has TRBV29-1 and TRBJ2-3, with TRBD2 matching over 9 bases. The CDR3 extends over 14 amino acids. J was trimmed by 1 base and V by 4 bases; bases with no gene match: 3. The germline CDR1 and CDR2 sequences are SQVTM and ANQGSEA. The CDR3 nucleotides are TGCAGCGTTGGGAGCGGGGGGCGCACAGATACGCAGTATTTT. Amino acids: CSVGSGGRTDTQYF.

V and J are TRBV7-6 and TRBJ2-3, with TRBD2 matching over 10 bases. Losses at the gene ends were 5 bases for V and 1 base for J; bases not matched to a gene: 6. This CDR3 contains 16 residues. The germline CDR1 and CDR2 sequences are SGHVS and FNYEAQ. DNA for the CDR3: TGTGCCAGCAGCCCAACCGGGACTAGCGGCACAGATACGCAGTATTTT. Amino acid sequence: CASSPTGTSGTDTQYF.

For this clone: The sample contains more than one DNA sequence encoding this CDR3. The chain couples TRBV4-3 to TRBJ1-2; D ambiguous. The CDR3 has 15 residues. The germline CDR1 and CDR2 sequences are LGHNA and YSLEER. The V and J ends lost 1 base and 4 bases respectively, with 13 bases between them. The CDR3 sequence: CASSQGLGATYGYTF. CDR3 nucleotides: TGCGCCAGCAGCCAAGGGCTCGGAGCGACCTATGGCTACACCTTC.

The chain carries TRBV14 and TRBJ2-7; D is undetermined. Germline V gives CDR1 SGHDN, CDR2 FVKESK. The CDR3 has 14 residues. Trimming left V 2 bases short and J 0 bases short, with 8 bases between. In DNA, the CDR3 is TGTGCCAGCAGCCAACCCCCTAGCTCCTACGAGCAGTACTTC. Its protein product is CASSQPPSSYEQYF.

Points on this clone: The same CDR3 is also encoded by other DNA sequences in this sample. The chain carries TRBV18 and TRBJ1-2; D call uncertain. Trimming left V 5 bases short and J 2 bases short, with 6 bases between. The CDR3 is 12 residues long. CDR1 and CDR2 from the germline V gene are KGHSH and LQKENI. DNA for the CDR3: TGTGCCAGCTCAACAGAAAACTATGGCTACACCTTC. Translating gives CASSTENYGYTF.

The chain links TRBV3-1 (or the pseudogene TRBV3-2) to TRBJ2-1; no clear D. Trimming took off 4 bases at V and 5 bases at J, with 9 bases between the two ends. The germline V gene encodes CDR1 LGHDT and CDR2 YNNKEL (reference sequence). This CDR3 spans 13 amino acids. The CDR3 bases are TGTGCCAGCAGCCTAGACCTAAACAATGAGCAGTTCTTC. The encoded protein is CASSLDLNNEQFF.

This clone appeared once. The rearrangement uses TRBV6-4 and TRBJ2-7; D perhaps matches TRBD1 (6 bases). The V end was cut by 3 bases, the J end by 2 bases, with 14 bases between. Germline V gives CDR1 MRHNA, CDR2 SNTAGT. The length of the CDR3 is 15 residues. The CDR3 sequence is CASSESYGTTYEQYF. The CDR3 DNA sequence: TGTGCCAGCAGTGAATCGTACGGGACAACCTACGAGCAGTACTTC.

This rearrangement joins TRBV7-8 to TRBJ1-5; TRBD1 might be the D (6 bases). The V gene lost 5 bases and the J gene lost 9 bases, with 23 bases spanning the gap. There are 16 residues in the CDR3. Germline CDR1 and CDR2: SGHVS and FQNEAQ. The CDR3 DNA follows: TGTGCCAGCAGCCTAAAAGGTCCGGGACAAGTTCGGCCCCAGCATTTT. Its protein is CASSLKGPGQVRPQHF.

The J gene is TRBJ1-4, the V gene TRBV7-2; no definite D call. Per the germline V gene, CDR1 is SGHTA and CDR2 is FQGNSA. Trimming left V 1 base short and J 4 bases short, with 7 bases between. The CDR3 totals 14 residues. The CDR3 loop is CASSLELDNEKLFF. The CDR3 nucleotides are TGTGCCAGCAGCTTAGAACTAGATAATGAAAAACTGTTTTTT. The full variable domain, its missing parts supplied by reference TRBV7-2 and TRBJ1-4, is GAGVSQSPSNKVTEKGKDVELRCDPISGHTALYWYRQSLGQGLEFLIYFQGNSAPDKSGLPSDRFSAERTGGSVSTLTIQRTQQEDSAVYLCASSLELDNEKLFFGSGTQLSVL.

The chain combines TRBV7-8 with TRBJ1-6; 8 nucleotides agree with TRBD1. The germline CDR1 and CDR2 sequences are SGHVS and FQNEAQ. V lost 3 bases, J lost 8 bases, and 9 bases stayed unmatched. The CDR3 is 16 residues long. The CDR3 nucleotides are TGTGCCAGCAGCTTTACGGCAGGGGGCAAGGATTCACCCCTCCACTTT. The encoded protein is CASSFTAGGKDSPLHF.

This clone was detected only once. This chain links TRBV24-1 with TRBJ2-5, with 9 bases that match TRBD1. CDR3 length: 13 residues. Germline assignment: CDR1 KGHDR and CDR2 SFDVKD. Trimming took 8 bases from V and 4 from J; bases not matched to a gene: 4. The CDR3 loop is CATTEDRGETQYF. DNA of the CDR3: TGTGCCACCACCGAGGACAGGGGAGAGACCCAGTACTTC.

J is TRBJ2-1 and V is TRBV10-2; 9 bases agree with TRBD1. The CDR3 covers 16 residues. Germline lookup yields CDR1 WSHSY and CDR2 SAAADI. Germline trimming cut 4 bases from V and 3 bases from J; bases unmatched to any gene: 7. In nucleotides, the CDR3 is TGCGCCAGCAGTGGGACAGGGGCCGCTGGCTACAATGAGCAGTTCTTC. Translation: CASSGTGAAGYNEQFF.

The genes are TRBV5-1 and TRBJ2-3; a weak D match, TRBD1 (5 bases). CDR1 is SGHRS, CDR2 YFSETQ, per germline. The V end was cut by 0 bases, the J end by 0 bases, with 8 bases between. The CDR3 has 15 amino acids. The CDR3 DNA sequence: TGCGCCAGCAGCTTGGTCAGGGCAAGCACAGATACGCAGTATTTT. Translated, it gives CASSLVRASTDTQYF.

CDR3 protein: CASSIRVISYEQYF. The CDR3 bases are TGTGCCAGTAGTATACGGGTGATTTCCTACGAGCAGTACTTC. The J gene is TRBJ2-7, the V gene TRBV19; no clear D. Germline values: CDR1 LNHDA, CDR2 SQIVND (reference sequence). The CDR3 runs 14 residues. V dropped 2 bases and J dropped 1 base, with 9 bases sitting between them.

The rearrangement joins TRBV14 to TRBJ2-7; TRBD2 is a possible D gene (5 bases). The germline V gene has CDR1 SGHDN and CDR2 FVKESK. CDR3 length: 17 amino acids. Trimming took off 4 bases at V and 4 bases at J, with 23 bases between the two ends. CDR3 region: CASSPLVVLAKSYEQYF. CDR3 nucleotide sequence: TGTGCCAGCAGCCCTCTTGTAGTCCTAGCAAAATCTTACGAGCAGTACTTC.

The J gene is TRBJ2-7, the V gene TRBV9, with 7 bases aligning to TRBD2. The ends lost 4 bases at V and 5 bases at J; junction bases unmatched: 15. CDR1 is SGDLS and CDR2 is YYNGEE in the germline V gene. This CDR3 spans 16 amino acids. CDR3 nucleotides: TGTGCCAGCAGCCTCGGGGAGGGAAGTATCGGCGACGAGCAGTACTTC. The encoded protein is CASSLGEGSIGDEQYF.

The chain employs TRBV9 and TRBJ2-7, with TRBD1 matching 10 bases. Looked up from germline, CDR1 is SGDLS and CDR2 is YYNGEE. Trimming took 2 bases from V and 2 from J; bases not matched to a gene: 4. This CDR3 region has 15 residues. The chain's CDR3 is CASSVGDRGAYEQYF. For the CDR3, the DNA is TGTGCCAGCAGCGTGGGGGACAGGGGAGCCTACGAGCAGTACTTC.

The chain has TRBV2 and TRBJ1-5, with D possibly being TRBD1 (6 bases). There are 13 residues in the CDR3. Germline V gene sequence: CDR1 SNHLY, CDR2 FYNNEI. Trimming removed 8 bases from V and 9 bases from J, with 17 bases in between. CDR3 nucleotides: TGTGCCAGCGGTTTGGGGGCGCCTCGGCCCCAGCATTTT. Translated: CASGLGAPRPQHF.

The chain links TRBV6-2 or TRBV6-3 to TRBJ2-3; 10 nucleotides agree with TRBD2. The CDR3 loop spans 16 amino acids. V gave up 2 bases and J gave up 0 bases; unmatched junction bases: 2. Per the germline V gene, CDR1 is MNHEY and CDR2 is SVGEGT. CDR3 sequence reads: CASSYLLAGSTDTQYF. Here the CDR3 DNA reads TGTGCCAGCAGTTACCTACTAGCGGGGAGCACAGATACGCAGTATTTT.